This entry concerns a single T cell receptor beta chain. Its target is unknown. The study ran its PCR with 60 Vbeta and 13 Jbeta primers. Assay used: immunoSEQ multiplex PCR; TCRdb lists only in-frame clones, some missing. The sample shows 90,000 to 150,000 clones, around 79% of them seen only once. This sample stems from a study of cytomegalovirus exposure and HLA in healthy donors. Study-level findings and limits: TCR beta chains numbering more than 150 were designated cytomegalovirus-associated. Most TCR beta V segments were productive about 90% or about 30% of the time in an earlier analysis.

The CDR3 sequence is 17 residues long. Germline trimming cut 1 base from V and 3 bases from J; bases unmatched to any gene: 12. Germline lookup yields CDR1 MNHEY and CDR2 SMNVEV (reference sequence). The receptor's source is a woman under 30 in good health and CMV-seronegative. Sequenced input: PBMCs. The chain employs TRBV27 and TRBJ2-7; 7 bases map to TRBD1. CDR3 amino acids: CASSLFSGARGFYEQYF. The CDR3 region has the DNA TGTGCCAGCAGTTTATTTTCTGGGGCCAGGGGGTTCTACGAGCAGTACTTC.